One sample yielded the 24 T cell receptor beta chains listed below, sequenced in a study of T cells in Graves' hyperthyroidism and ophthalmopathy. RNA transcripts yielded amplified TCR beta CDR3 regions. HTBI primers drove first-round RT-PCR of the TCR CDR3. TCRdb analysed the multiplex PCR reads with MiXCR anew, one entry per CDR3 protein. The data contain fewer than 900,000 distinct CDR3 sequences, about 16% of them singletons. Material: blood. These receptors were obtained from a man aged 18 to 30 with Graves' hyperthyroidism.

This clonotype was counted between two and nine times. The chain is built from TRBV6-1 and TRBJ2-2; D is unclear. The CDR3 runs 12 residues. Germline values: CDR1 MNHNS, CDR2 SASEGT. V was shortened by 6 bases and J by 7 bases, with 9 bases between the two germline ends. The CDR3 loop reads CASSPQYGELFF. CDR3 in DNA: TGTGCCAGCAGCCCCCAATACGGGGAGCTGTTTTTT.

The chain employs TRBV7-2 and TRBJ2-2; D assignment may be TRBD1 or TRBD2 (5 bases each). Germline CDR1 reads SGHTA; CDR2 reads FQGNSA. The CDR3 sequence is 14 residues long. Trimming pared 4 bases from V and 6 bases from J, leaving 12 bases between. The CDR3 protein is CASSWGRGAGELFF. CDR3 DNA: TGTGCCAGCAGCTGGGGCAGAGGGGCCGGGGAGCTGTTTTTT.

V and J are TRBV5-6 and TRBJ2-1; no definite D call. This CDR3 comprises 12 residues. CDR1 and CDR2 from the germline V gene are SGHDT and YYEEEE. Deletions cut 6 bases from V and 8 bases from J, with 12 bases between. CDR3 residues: CASKLLGDEQFF. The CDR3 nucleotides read TGTGCCAGCAAGTTGTTAGGTGATGAGCAGTTCTTC.

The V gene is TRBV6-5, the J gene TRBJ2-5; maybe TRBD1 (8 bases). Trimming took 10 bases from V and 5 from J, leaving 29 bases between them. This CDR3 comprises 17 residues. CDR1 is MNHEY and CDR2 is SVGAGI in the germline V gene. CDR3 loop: CATSRGTGGQVVETQYF. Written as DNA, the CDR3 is TGTGCCACTTCCAGGGGGACGGGGGGACAGGTCGTGGAGACCCAGTACTTC.

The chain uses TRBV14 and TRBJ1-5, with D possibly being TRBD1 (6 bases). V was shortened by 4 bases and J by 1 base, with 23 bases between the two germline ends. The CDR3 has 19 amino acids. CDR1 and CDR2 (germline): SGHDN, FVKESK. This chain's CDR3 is CASSPMGGGRLLSNQPQHF. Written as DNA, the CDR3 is TGTGCCAGCAGCCCCATGGGGGGCGGGAGGCTCCTAAGCAATCAGCCCCAGCATTTT. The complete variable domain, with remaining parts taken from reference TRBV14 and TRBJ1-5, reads EAGVTQFPSHSVIEKGQTVTLRCDPISGHDNLYWYRRVMGKEIKFLLHFVKESKQDESGMPNNRFLAERTGGTYSTLKVQPAELEDSGVYFCASSPMGGGRLLSNQPQHFGDGTRLSIL.

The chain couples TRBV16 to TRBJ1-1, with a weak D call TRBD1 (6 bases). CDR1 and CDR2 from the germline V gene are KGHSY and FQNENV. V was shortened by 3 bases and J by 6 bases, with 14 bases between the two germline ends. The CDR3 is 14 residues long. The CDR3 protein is CASSQVAGDAEAFF. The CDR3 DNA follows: TGTGCCAGCAGCCAGGTTGCAGGGGATGCTGAAGCTTTCTTT.

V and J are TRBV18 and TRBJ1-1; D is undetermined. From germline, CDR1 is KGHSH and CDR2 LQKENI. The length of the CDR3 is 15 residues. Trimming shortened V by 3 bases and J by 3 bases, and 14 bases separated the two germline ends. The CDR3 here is CASSPTSEIYTEAFF. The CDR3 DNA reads TGTGCCAGCTCACCCACCAGTGAGATATACACTGAAGCTTTCTTT.

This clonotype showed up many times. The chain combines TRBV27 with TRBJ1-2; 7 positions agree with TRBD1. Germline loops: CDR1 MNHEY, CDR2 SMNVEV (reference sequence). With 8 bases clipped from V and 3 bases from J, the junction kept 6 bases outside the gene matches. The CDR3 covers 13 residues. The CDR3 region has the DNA TGTGCCAGCGGAGACCAGGGGGACTATGGCTACACCTTC. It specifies CASGDQGDYGYTF.

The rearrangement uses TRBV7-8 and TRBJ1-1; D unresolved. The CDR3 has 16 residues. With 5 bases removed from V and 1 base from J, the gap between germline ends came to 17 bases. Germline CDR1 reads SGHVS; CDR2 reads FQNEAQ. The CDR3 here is CASSANKAGGNTEAFF. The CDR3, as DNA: TGTGCCAGCAGCGCCAATAAGGCGGGTGGGAACACTGAAGCTTTCTTT.

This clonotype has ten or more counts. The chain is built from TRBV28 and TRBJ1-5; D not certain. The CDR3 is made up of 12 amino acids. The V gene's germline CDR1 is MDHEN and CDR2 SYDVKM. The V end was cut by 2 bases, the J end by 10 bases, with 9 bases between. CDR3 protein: CASSLPRLPQHF. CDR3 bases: TGTGCCAGCAGTTTACCACGGCTACCCCAGCATTTT.

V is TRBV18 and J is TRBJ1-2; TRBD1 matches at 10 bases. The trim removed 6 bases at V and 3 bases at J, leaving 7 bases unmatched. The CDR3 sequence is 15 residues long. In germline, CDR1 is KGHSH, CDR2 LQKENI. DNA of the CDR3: TGTGCCAGCTCCGGGACAGGGGACCCAGACTATGGCTACACCTTC. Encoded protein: CASSGTGDPDYGYTF. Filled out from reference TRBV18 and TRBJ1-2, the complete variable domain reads NAGVMQNPRHLVRRRGQEARLRCSPMKGHSHVYWYRQLPEEGLKFMVYLQKENIIDESGMPKERFSAEFPKEGPSILRIQQVVRGDSAAYFCASSGTGDPDYGYTFGSGTRLTVV.

DNA of the CDR3: TGTGCCAGCTCGCTAGGAGTGGGGGGGACGAGCTACGAGCAGTACTTC. Protein sequence: CASSLGVGGTSYEQYF. J is TRBJ2-7 and V is TRBV18; 7 bases align to TRBD2. The germline CDR1 and CDR2 sequences are KGHSH and LQKENI. With V trimmed by 6 bases and J by 3 bases, 14 bases remained unmatched. The CDR3 covers 16 residues.

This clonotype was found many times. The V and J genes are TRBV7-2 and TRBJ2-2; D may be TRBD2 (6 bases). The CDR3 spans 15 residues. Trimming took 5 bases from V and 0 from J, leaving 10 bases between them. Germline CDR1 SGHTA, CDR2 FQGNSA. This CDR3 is CASSGAGPNTGELFF. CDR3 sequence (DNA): TGTGCCAGCAGCGGCGCGGGGCCGAACACCGGGGAGCTGTTTTTT.

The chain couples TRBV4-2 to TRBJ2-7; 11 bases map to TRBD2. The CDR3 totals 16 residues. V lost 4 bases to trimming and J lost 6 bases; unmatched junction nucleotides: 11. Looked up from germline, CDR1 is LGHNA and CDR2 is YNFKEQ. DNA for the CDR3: TGTGCCAGCAGCCCTAGGACTAGCGGGCCCGAATTCGAGCAGTACTTC. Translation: CASSPRTSGPEFEQYF.

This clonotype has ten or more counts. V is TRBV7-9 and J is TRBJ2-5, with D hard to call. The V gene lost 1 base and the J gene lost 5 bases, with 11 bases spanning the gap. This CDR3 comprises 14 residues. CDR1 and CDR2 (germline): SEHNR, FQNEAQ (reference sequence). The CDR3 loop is CASSLEGWRETQYF. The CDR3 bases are TGTGCCAGCAGCTTAGAGGGTTGGCGTGAGACCCAGTACTTC.

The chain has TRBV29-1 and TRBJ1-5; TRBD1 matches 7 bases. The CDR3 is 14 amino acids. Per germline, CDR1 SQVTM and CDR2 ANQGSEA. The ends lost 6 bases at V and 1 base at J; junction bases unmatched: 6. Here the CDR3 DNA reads TGCAGCGTGTCAACGGGACAGAGCAATCAGCCCCAGCATTTT. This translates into CSVSTGQSNQPQHF.

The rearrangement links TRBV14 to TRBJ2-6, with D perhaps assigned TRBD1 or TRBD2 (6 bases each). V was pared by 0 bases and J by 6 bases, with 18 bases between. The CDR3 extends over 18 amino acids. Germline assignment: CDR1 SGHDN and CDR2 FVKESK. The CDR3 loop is CASSQDFLGGSMANVLTF. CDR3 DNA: TGTGCCAGCAGCCAAGATTTCTTAGGGGGGTCTATGGCCAACGTCCTGACTTTC.

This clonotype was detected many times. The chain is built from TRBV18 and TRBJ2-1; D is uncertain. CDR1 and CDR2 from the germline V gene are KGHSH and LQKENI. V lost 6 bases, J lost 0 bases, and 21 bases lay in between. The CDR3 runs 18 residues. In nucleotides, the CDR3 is TGTGCCAGCTCGTGGAAGGGTGCCGCGGCAAGCTCCTACAATGAGCAGTTCTTC. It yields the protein CASSWKGAAASSYNEQFF.

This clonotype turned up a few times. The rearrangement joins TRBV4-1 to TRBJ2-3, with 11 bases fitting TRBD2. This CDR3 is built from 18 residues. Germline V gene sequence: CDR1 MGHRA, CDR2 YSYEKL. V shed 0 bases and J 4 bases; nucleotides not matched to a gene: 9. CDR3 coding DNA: TGCGCCAGCAGCCAAGAGGGCGCTAGCGGGAGGAAGGCAGATACGCAGTATTTT. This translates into CASSQEGASGRKADTQYF.

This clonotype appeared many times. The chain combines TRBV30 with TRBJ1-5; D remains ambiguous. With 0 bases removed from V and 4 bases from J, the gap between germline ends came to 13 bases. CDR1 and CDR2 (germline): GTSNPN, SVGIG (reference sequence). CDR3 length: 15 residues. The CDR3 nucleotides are TGTGCCTGGAGTGTACTTGGCAGAACGAATCAGCCCCAGCATTTT. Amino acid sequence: CAWSVLGRTNQPQHF.

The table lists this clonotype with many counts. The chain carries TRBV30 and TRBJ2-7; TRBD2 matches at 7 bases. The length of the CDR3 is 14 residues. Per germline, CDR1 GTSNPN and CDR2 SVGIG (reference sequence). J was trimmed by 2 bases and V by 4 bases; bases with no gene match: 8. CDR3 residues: CAWTAGDGPYEQYF. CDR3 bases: TGTGCCTGGACCGCGGGGGACGGTCCCTACGAGCAGTACTTC.

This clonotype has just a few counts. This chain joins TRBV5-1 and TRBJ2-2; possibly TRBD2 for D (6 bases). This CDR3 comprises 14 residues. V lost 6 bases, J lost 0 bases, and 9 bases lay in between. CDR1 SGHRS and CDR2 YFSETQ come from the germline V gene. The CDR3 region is CASTSAANTGELFF. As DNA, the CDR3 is TGCGCCAGCACTAGCGCGGCGAACACCGGGGAGCTGTTTTTT.

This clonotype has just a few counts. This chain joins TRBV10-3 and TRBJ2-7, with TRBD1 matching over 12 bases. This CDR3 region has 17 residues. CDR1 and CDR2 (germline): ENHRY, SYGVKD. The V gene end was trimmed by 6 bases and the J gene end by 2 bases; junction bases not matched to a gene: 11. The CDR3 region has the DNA TGTGCCATCAGCGGGACAGGGGGCCTGCTGGCTACCTACGAGCAGTACTTC. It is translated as CAISGTGGLLATYEQYF.

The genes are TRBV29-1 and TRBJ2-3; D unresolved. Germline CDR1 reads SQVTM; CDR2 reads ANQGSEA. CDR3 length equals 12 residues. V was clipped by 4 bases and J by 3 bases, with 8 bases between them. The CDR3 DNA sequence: TGCAGCGTTGTGCCCGCGACAGATACGCAGTATTTT. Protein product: CSVVPATDTQYF.